This T cell receptor beta chain is from a study of cytomegalovirus exposure and HLA in healthy donors. Background on the study: Findings of an earlier analysis included under 140 million unique TCR beta sequences from some 200 million T cells. Study observations and caveats: There were approximately 150 TCR beta chains listed as cytomegalovirus-associated. Reports described diagnosis of cytomegalovirus status by the classifier as highly specific and sensitive.

A multiplex PCR was run with 60 Vbeta primers and 13 Jbeta primers. Repertoires were generated with immunoSEQ multiplex PCR, while TCRdb's copy carries only in-frame clones and drops some. In the table there are fewer than 200,000 clones, 77% of which are singletons. From germline, CDR1 is SGHNT and CDR2 YENEEA. The CDR3 runs to 19 residues. The V and J ends lost 1 base and 5 bases, in that order; junction bases with no gene match: 16. A word on this clone: Antigen unknown.

The V gene is TRBV11-3, the J gene TRBJ2-5; 10 nucleotides line up with TRBD2. The specimen was PBMCs. This clonotype was obtained from a male donor in good health and CMV-seropositive. CDR3 amino acids: CASSLGDRHSGGALETQYF. CDR3 DNA: TGTGCCAGCAGCTTAGGGGACAGGCACAGCGGGGGGGCCTTGGAGACCCAGTACTTC.